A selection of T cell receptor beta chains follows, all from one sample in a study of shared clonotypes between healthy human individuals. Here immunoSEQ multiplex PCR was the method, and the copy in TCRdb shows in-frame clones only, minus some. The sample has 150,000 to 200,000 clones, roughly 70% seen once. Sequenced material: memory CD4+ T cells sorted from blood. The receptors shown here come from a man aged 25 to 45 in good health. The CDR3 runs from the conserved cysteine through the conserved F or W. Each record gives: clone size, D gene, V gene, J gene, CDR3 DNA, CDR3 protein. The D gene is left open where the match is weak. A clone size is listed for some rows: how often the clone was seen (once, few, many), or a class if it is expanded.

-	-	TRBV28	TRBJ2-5	TGTGCCAGCAGTACGGTCGGAGAGACCCAGTACTTC	CASSTVGETQYF
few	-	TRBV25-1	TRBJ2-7	TGTGCCAGCAGTGGTGACAGGAGCCCCTACGAGCAGTACTTC	CASSGDRSPYEQYF
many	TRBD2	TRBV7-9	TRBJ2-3	TGTGCCAGCAGCTTCGGACTAGGAGGCACAGATACGCAGTATTTT	CASSFGLGGTDTQYF
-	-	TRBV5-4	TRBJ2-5	TGTGCCAGCAGCTTGGTCCGTATGGGACTGCAAGAGACCCAGTACTTC	CASSLVRMGLQETQYF
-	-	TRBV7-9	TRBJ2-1	TGTGCCAGCAGCGTCGGCGCGGGGCTAGCTGGCAATGAGCAGTTCTTC	CASSVGAGLAGNEQFF
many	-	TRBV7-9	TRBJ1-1	TGTGCCAGCAGCTTTAGGTCGAGGGACCCCCTGAACACTGAAGCTTTCTTT	CASSFRSRDPLNTEAFF
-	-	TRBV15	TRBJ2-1	TGTGCCACCCAGATAGATGTCGGATACAATGAGCAGTTCTTC	CATQIDVGYNEQFF
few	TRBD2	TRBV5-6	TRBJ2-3	TGTGCCAGCAGTTCTAGCGGGAGCACAGATACGCAGTATTTT	CASSSSGSTDTQYF
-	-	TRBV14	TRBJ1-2	TGTGCCAGCAGCCGACAGGATAACCCACCGTACACCTTC	CASSRQDNPPYTF
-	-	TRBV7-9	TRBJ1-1	TGTGCCAGCAGCGTTACCGGAACGAACACTGAAGCTTTCTTT	CASSVTGTNTEAFF
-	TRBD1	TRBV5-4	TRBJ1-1	TGTGCCAGCAGCTTGGGGCAGGGGGCTAGGGGCACTGAAGCTTTCTTT	CASSLGQGARGTEAFF
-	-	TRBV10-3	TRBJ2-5	TGTGCCATCTCCGAGGTCGATGCGGGAAAAGAGACCCAGTACTTC	CAISEVDAGKETQYF
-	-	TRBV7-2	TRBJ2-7	TGTGCCAGCAGCTTAGGAGATCCCCGTTCCTACGAGCAGTACTTC	CASSLGDPRSYEQYF
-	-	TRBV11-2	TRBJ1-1	TGTGCCAGCAGCTTCCCGACAGGCGTGGGGGCTGAAGCTTTCTTT	CASSFPTGVGAEAFF
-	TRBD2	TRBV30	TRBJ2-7	TGTGCCTGGAACGGCGGGGGGGCTCTCTACGAGCAGTACTTC	CAWNGGGALYEQYF
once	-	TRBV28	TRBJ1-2	TGTGCCAGCAGTCCCCCGGAAGGGAAGAGGGGCTACACCTTC	CASSPPEGKRGYTF
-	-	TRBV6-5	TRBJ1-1	TGTGCCAGCAGTTACTATGGCAGGGAGACTGAAGCTTTCTTT	CASSYYGRETEAFF
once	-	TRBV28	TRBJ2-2	TGTGCCAGCAGTTTTGGGCAGTGGCCCGGGGAGCTGTTTTTT	CASSFGQWPGELFF
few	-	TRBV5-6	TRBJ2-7	TGTGCCAGCAGCTTGCGACGGGTTTCCTACGAGCAGTACTTC	CASSLRRVSYEQYF
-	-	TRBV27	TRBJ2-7	TGTGCCAGCAGAATAGGGGCGGGCCAGCCCTACGAGCAGTACTTC	CASRIGAGQPYEQYF
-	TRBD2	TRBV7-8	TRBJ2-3	TGTGCCAGCAGCTTAGTTCTAGCGGGAGTGGAAGGCACAGATACGCAGTATTTT	CASSLVLAGVEGTDTQYF
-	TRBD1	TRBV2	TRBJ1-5	TGTGCCAGCAGACAGGGGTCGAGGGGCAATCAGCCCCAGCATTTT	CASRQGSRGNQPQHF
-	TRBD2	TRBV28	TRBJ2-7	TGTGCCAGCAGTTTAGATCGGAGGGCGGGAGTGGGCTACGAGCAGTACTTC	CASSLDRRAGVGYEQYF
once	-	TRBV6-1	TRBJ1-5	TGTGCCAGCAGTGATGGGAGGAATCAGCCCCAGCATTTT	CASSDGRNQPQHF
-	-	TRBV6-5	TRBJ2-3	TGTGCCAGCAGCACAACCCCCTACACAGATACGCAGTATTTT	CASSTTPYTDTQYF
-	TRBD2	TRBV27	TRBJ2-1	TGTGCCAGCACCCGCCTCGCTAGCGGGAGTGATGAGCAGTTCTTC	CASTRLASGSDEQFF
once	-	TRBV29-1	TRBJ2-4	TGCAGCGTTGAAGACCCACTGGGGGACAATAACATTCAGTACTTC	CSVEDPLGDNNIQYF
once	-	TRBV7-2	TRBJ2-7	TGTGCCAGCAGCCCTACCCCCTACGAGCAGTACTTC	CASSPTPYEQYF
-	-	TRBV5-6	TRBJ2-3	TGTGCCAGCAGCGTGGGAACCCGAAACACAGATACGCAGTATTTT	CASSVGTRNTDTQYF
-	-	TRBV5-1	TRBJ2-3	TGCGCCAGCAGCTTGTTAGGGTGGGGCACAGATACGCAGTATTTT	CASSLLGWGTDTQYF
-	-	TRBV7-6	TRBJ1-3	TGTGCCAGCAGCTTAGGTTCTGCAGGATCCTCTGGAAACACCATATATTTT	CASSLGSAGSSGNTIYF
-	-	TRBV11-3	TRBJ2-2	TGTGCCAGCAGCTATAACACCGGGGAGCTGTTTTTT	CASSYNTGELFF
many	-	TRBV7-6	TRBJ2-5	TGTGCCAGCAGCAAGACCGGGACTCGAGAGACCCAGTACTTC	CASSKTGTRETQYF
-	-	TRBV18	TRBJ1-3	TGTGCCAGCTCACAACAGGTTGTTGGAAACACCATATATTTT	CASSQQVVGNTIYF
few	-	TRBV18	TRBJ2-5	TGTGCCAGCTCACCAGGGCGGCAAGAGACCCAGTACTTC	CASSPGRQETQYF
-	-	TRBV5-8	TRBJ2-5	TGTGCCAGCAGCTTGGATTGGCAAGAGACCCAGTACTTC	CASSLDWQETQYF
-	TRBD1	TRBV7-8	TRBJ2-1	TGTGCCAGCAGCTTTCAGGGGGCCTACTACAATGAGCAGTTCTTC	CASSFQGAYYNEQFF
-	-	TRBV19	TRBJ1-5	TGTGCCAGTAGTTTTCAGGGAAGCAATCAGCCCCAGCATTTT	CASSFQGSNQPQHF
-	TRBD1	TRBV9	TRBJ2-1	TGTGCCAGCAGCCTCATGATAGGGACAGGTGGAAATGAGCAGTTCTTC	CASSLMIGTGGNEQFF
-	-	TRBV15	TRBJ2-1	TGTGCCACCAGCAGACCTCTCGGGGGAACCTACAATGAGCAGTTCTTC	CATSRPLGGTYNEQFF
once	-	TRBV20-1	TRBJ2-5	TGCAGTGCTGAGACTGGAAAGACCCAGTACTTC	CSAETGKTQYF
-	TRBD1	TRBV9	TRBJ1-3	TGTGCCAGCAGCGCGGCGGACAGGGCTGGAAACACCATATATTTT	CASSAADRAGNTIYF
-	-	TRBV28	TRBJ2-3	TGTGCCAGCACTAACACGGGGACAGATACGCAGTATTTT	CASTNTGTDTQYF
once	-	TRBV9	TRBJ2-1	TGTGCCAGCAGCGTAGGGGGCGGAACCTACAATGAGCAGTTCTTC	CASSVGGGTYNEQFF
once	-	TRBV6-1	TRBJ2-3	TGTGCCAGCAGTGAATGGGAGACTAGCACAGATACGCAGTATTTT	CASSEWETSTDTQYF
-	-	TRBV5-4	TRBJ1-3	TGTGCCAGCAGCTCCCCGGGGTCTGGAAACACCATATATTTT	CASSSPGSGNTIYF